This TCR beta chain was identified in a study of blood T cell repertoires in COVID-19. About the research overall: PBMCs, B-cell-depleted T cells, or T cells provided the cDNA or gDNA that made up the material.

J lost 5 bases, V lost 0 bases, and 7 bases had no gene match. The length of the CDR3 is 16 residues. Germline CDR1 reads SGHRS; CDR2 reads YFSETQ. The protocol was immunoSEQ multiplex PCR, while the TCRdb copy is restricted to in-frame clones and leaves out a portion. The sample contains about 180,000 clones, about 85% of which appear only once. Specimen: peripheral blood. The source of this sequence is a woman aged 30 to 39 with active or convalescent COVID-19. The chain links TRBV5-1 to TRBJ1-4; 7 positions match TRBD1. This chain's CDR3 is CASSLGQGVSNEKLFF. For the CDR3, the DNA is TGCGCCAGCAGCTTGGGGCAGGGGGTCTCCAATGAAAAACTGTTTTTT.